These T cell receptor beta chains were read from a single sample in a study of T cells after yellow fever vaccination. TCRdb passed the 5' RACE reads through MiXCR, listing each CDR3 protein once. The data contain 15,000 or so distinct CDR3 sequences, 7.3% of them singletons. The sequencing used PBMCs, either bulk or a sorted T-cell subset (CD4+, CD8+, memory, or dextramer-sorted; not recorded which), collected on the day of the yellow fever booster vaccination. Receptors were obtained from a man in his late teens or twenties who received the YFV17D yellow fever vaccine. Each CDR3 is given with its conserved first and last residue. Each record gives: clone size, D gene, V gene, J gene, CDR3 protein, CDR3 DNA. A D gene is named only where the DNA matches it firmly. Not all rows give a size; the values are once, few, many and, for expanded clones, a class.

medium-sized	-	TRBV24-1	TRBJ2-1	CATSDPVGGGDHNEQFF	TGTGCCACCAGTGACCCGGTAGGGGGGGGCGACCACAATGAGCAGTTCTTC
medium-sized	TRBD2	TRBV5-1	TRBJ2-5	CASAAGTSGEETQYF	TGCGCCAGCGCCGCCGGAACTAGCGGTGAAGAGACCCAGTACTTC
many	-	TRBV12-3/TRBV12-4	TRBJ1-4	CASSLSGVRGKLFF	TGTGCCAGCAGCTTATCTGGCGTGAGGGGTAAACTGTTTTTT
many	TRBD1	TRBV29-1	TRBJ1-1	CSVPGGAGNTEAFF	TGCAGCGTCCCAGGGGGCGCGGGGAACACTGAAGCTTTCTTT
many	TRBD1	TRBV4-1	TRBJ2-3	CASSRPGTVSDTQYF	TGCGCCAGCAGCCGTCCCGGGACAGTTTCAGATACGCAGTATTTT
many	-	TRBV7-2	TRBJ2-5	CASSLTGGRAPGTQYF	TGTGCCAGCAGCTTGACAGGCGGGCGGGCCCCCGGGACCCAGTACTTC
many	TRBD2	TRBV27	TRBJ2-4	CASSLSPPLAGGRDIQYF	TGTGCCAGCAGTTTAAGCCCCCCACTAGCGGGGGGGCGGGACATTCAGTACTTC
medium-sized	-	TRBV6-5	TRBJ1-1	CASSSRLGRTEAFF	TGTGCCAGCAGTTCCCGTTTGGGACGAACTGAAGCTTTCTTT
medium-sized	TRBD1	TRBV20-1	TRBJ2-3	CSVQLGTGRTDTQYF	TGCAGTGTCCAACTGGGGACAGGGCGCACAGATACGCAGTATTTT
medium-sized	TRBD1	TRBV12-3/TRBV12-4	TRBJ1-2	CASRSQGAQYGYTF	TGTGCCAGCAGATCACAGGGGGCACAATATGGCTACACCTTC
medium-sized	-	TRBV11-2	TRBJ2-6	CASSYLGGAAGANVLTF	TGTGCCAGCAGCTACCTAGGGGGAGCCGCCGGGGCCAACGTCCTGACTTTC
many	TRBD2	TRBV20-1	TRBJ2-1	CSARDQSGGANEQFF	TGCAGTGCTAGAGATCAGAGCGGGGGGGCCAATGAGCAGTTCTTC
many	TRBD2	TRBV3-1	TRBJ2-2	CASSSGTTNTGELFF	TGTGCCAGCAGCTCCGGGACTACTAACACCGGGGAGCTGTTTTTT
many	-	TRBV6-5	TRBJ1-3	CASTDSGNTIYF	TGTGCCAGCACGGACTCTGGAAACACCATATATTTT
many	TRBD1	TRBV7-2	TRBJ1-1	CASSLVGTGSWTEAFF	TGTGCCAGCAGCTTAGTGGGGACAGGGAGTTGGACTGAAGCTTTCTTT
many	-	TRBV5-1	TRBJ1-3	CASSLRGRDSGNTIYF	TGCGCCAGCAGCTTACGGGGCCGCGACTCTGGAAACACCATATATTTT
many	-	TRBV6-5	TRBJ2-5	CASSYERQTPFQYF	TGTGCCAGCAGTTACGAAAGACAGACCCCGTTCCAGTACTTC
many	TRBD1	TRBV5-1	TRBJ2-3	CASSLASGQGTDTQYF	TGCGCCAGCAGCTTGGCCTCTGGACAGGGGACAGATACGCAGTATTTT
medium-sized	-	TRBV28	TRBJ2-3	CASRLGRTLTDTQYF	TGTGCCAGCAGGCTCGGACGGACGCTCACAGATACGCAGTATTTT
medium-sized	-	TRBV6-5	TRBJ2-1	CASSYSGRIRLNEQFF	TGTGCCAGCAGTTACTCCGGACGGATTAGGCTCAATGAGCAGTTCTTC
medium-sized	-	TRBV7-6	TRBJ1-6	CASSPSTVNNSPLHF	TGTGCCAGCAGCCCTTCGACAGTAAATAATTCACCCCTCCACTTT
many	-	TRBV3-1	TRBJ1-5	CASSQASYNQPQHF	TGTGCCAGCAGCCAAGCGAGCTACAATCAGCCCCAGCATTTT
many	-	TRBV20-1	TRBJ2-5	CSAGTAQMGETQYF	TGCAGTGCTGGAACAGCGCAAATGGGCGAGACCCAGTACTTC
medium-sized	-	TRBV4-2	TRBJ2-7	CASSQEYAPSLSYEQYF	TGTGCCAGCAGCCAAGAATACGCACCCTCTCTTTCCTACGAGCAGTACTTC
many	-	TRBV7-2	TRBJ2-1	CASSLASGLVGRNEQFF	TGTGCCAGCAGCTTAGCGTCAGGGTTGGTAGGGAGGAATGAGCAGTTCTTC
many	TRBD1	TRBV7-3	TRBJ1-1	CASSRGQQGGEAFF	TGTGCCAGCAGCCGGGGACAGCAAGGAGGTGAAGCTTTCTTT
many	-	TRBV4-3	TRBJ2-1	CASSQSLVVSRLGNVQFF	TGCGCCAGCAGCCAAAGCCTAGTAGTATCTAGGCTGGGCAATGTGCAGTTCTTC
-	TRBD1	TRBV7-8	TRBJ2-5	CASSSGQIQETQYF	TGTGCCAGCAGCTCGGGACAGATCCAAGAGACCCAGTACTTC
medium-sized	TRBD2	TRBV29-1	TRBJ2-1	CSVEDSGGFSSYNEQFF	TGCAGCGTTGAGGATAGCGGGGGGTTTAGCTCCTACAATGAGCAGTTCTTC
many	TRBD2	TRBV6-1	TRBJ2-1	CASSRLAGANEQFF	TGTGCCAGCTCAAGACTAGCGGGGGCCAATGAGCAGTTCTTC
medium-sized	TRBD2	TRBV20-1	TRBJ2-3	CSAPGGLGTDTQYF	TGCAGTGCTCCGGGGGGGTTGGGGACAGATACGCAGTATTTT
many	TRBD1	TRBV7-9	TRBJ2-3	CASNRTGSDTQYF	TGTGCCAGCAACCGGACAGGATCAGATACGCAGTATTTT
medium-sized	TRBD2	TRBV30	TRBJ2-1	CAWSRGGTYNEQFF	TGTGCCTGGAGTCGCGGGGGGACGTACAATGAGCAGTTCTTC
many	-	TRBV5-1	TRBJ1-1	CASSLQRTNTEAFF	TGCGCCAGCAGTCTTCAACGGACGAACACTGAAGCTTTCTTT
many	-	TRBV6-1	TRBJ2-5	CASSEGNQETQYF	TGTGCCAGCAGTGAGGGGAACCAAGAGACCCAGTACTTC
many	TRBD1	TRBV27	TRBJ1-5	CASSLSRQGSQPQHF	TGTGCCAGCAGTTTATCCCGACAGGGGAGTCAGCCCCAGCATTTT
-	TRBD2	TRBV20-1	TRBJ2-3	CSARAGGGSTDTQYF	TGCAGTGCTAGAGCCGGGGGGGGTAGCACAGATACGCAGTATTTT
many	-	TRBV5-8	TRBJ2-3	CASSLGDFTDTQYF	TGTGCCAGCAGCTTGGGGGACTTCACAGATACGCAGTATTTT
many	TRBD1	TRBV30	TRBJ2-7	CAWSAGQGAIGSYEQYF	TGTGCCTGGAGTGCCGGACAGGGGGCGATAGGATCCTACGAGCAGTACTTC